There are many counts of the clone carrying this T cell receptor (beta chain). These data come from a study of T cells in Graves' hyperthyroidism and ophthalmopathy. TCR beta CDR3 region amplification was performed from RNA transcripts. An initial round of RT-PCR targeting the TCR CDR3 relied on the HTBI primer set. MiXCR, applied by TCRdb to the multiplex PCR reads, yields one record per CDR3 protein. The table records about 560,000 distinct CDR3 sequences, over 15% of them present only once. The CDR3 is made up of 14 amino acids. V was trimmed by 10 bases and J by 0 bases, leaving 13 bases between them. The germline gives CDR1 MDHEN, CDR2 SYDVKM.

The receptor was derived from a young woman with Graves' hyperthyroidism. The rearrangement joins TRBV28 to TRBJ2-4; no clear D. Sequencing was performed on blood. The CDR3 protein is CATGPPRAKNIQYF. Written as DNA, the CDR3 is TGTGCCACCGGGCCCCCCCGAGCCAAAAACATTCAGTACTTC.